What follows describes a single T cell receptor beta chain. The antigen is undetermined. These data originate in a study of blood T cells in healthy people across ages. About the research overall: Using template switching, researchers captured about one barcoded beta molecule for each two T cells.

The second PCR ran roughly 6 to 12 cycles with a sample-barcoded 5' primer and J-beta primers. With 12 random nucleotides, a template-switch adaptor tagged each individual cDNA molecule. TCRdb analysed the 5' RACE reads with MiXCR anew, one entry per CDR3 protein. The sample has 1,100,000 or so distinct CDR3 sequences, 40% to 45% seen once. The germline gives CDR1 SGHVT, CDR2 SQSDAQ. The ends were cut back, 6 bases at V and 0 bases at J, with 12 bases in the middle. The CDR3 has 15 residues. Notes on the study in general: Observed TCR beta diversity per million T cells went down as age went up. This fall followed a roughly linear course with age. In the absence of known donor CMV status, changes in expanded clonotypes were possibly confounded.

The gene calls are TRBV7-4 and TRBJ1-5, with TRBD1 as a possible D gene (5 bases). This clonotype originated in a woman aged 55-69 years in good health. Sequencing input: blood. The DNA for the CDR3 is TGTGCCAGCAGTTTTCCGGGGGATAGCAATCAGCCCCAGCATTTT. Its protein product is CASSFPGDSNQPQHF.